The 11 T cell receptor beta chains reported below all come from one sample, sequenced in a study of long-term antiretroviral therapy in people with HIV (dated by TCRdb to between 2021 and 2024). The immunoSEQ hsTCRB v3.0 assay was used at survey level resolution to sequence the TRB variable region. Sourced from immuneACCESS, this table was stored by TCRdb with only in-frame sequences that have V and J called. A share of the clones is absent; for the studies checked, an unresolved V gene accounts for under half, and the remainder has no known explanation. The table for this sample lists 20,000 to 25,000 clones; more than 70% of them were counted only once. The ten top clones hold 12% of the sample. The sequencing used unsorted PBMCs, collected around 21 months before starting antiretroviral therapy. These receptors all come from a woman between 40 and 50 years old with HIV.

The chain couples TRBV4-2 to TRBJ1-1; D gene ambiguous. The CDR3 sequence is 14 residues long. Germline CDR1 and CDR2: LGHNA and YNFKEQ. Trimming removed 0 bases at V and 0 bases at J, with 5 bases between. CDR3 nucleotide sequence: TGTGCCAGCAGCCAAGATCCGTTGAACACTGAAGCTTTCTTT. This translates into CASSQDPLNTEAFF.

The V call is TRBV7-2, the J call TRBJ2-7, with unresolved D. Germline CDR1 reads SGHTA; CDR2 reads FQGNSA. There are 13 residues in the CDR3. V shed 5 bases and J shed 4 bases, with 12 bases lying between them. The CDR3 is CASSPGRIYEQYF. CDR3 coding DNA: TGTGCCAGCAGCCCGGGCAGAATATACGAGCAGTACTTC.

A single count supports this clone. The rearrangement joins TRBV13 to TRBJ1-1, with 9 bases that match TRBD1. Looked up from germline, CDR1 is PRHDT and CDR2 is FYEKMQ (reference sequence). The CDR3 loop spans 15 amino acids. V lost 5 bases to trimming and J lost 5 bases; unmatched junction nucleotides: 9. Here the CDR3 reads CASSNSDRGVTEAFF. The CDR3 region has the DNA TGTGCCAGCAGCAACTCGGACAGGGGAGTGACTGAAGCTTTCTTT.

This clone has more than one count but fewer than ten. The chain is built from TRBV5-1 and TRBJ2-7; 9 bases agree with TRBD1. Germline-derived CDR1 and CDR2 are SGHRS and YFSETQ. V lost 4 bases, J lost 5 bases, and 13 bases stayed unmatched. The CDR3 has 16 residues. The CDR3 region has the DNA TGCGCCAGCAGCGGTAACCCGGGACAGGGTATCCACGAGCAGTACTTC. Protein sequence: CASSGNPGQGIHEQYF.

The V gene is TRBV19, the J gene TRBJ1-3; a possible D gene is TRBD1 (5 bases). Germline assignment: CDR1 LNHDA and CDR2 SQIVND (reference sequence). Trimming removed 8 bases from V and 0 bases from J, with 8 bases in between. There are 13 residues in the CDR3. The CDR3: CASGTSSGNTIYF. The DNA of the CDR3 is TGTGCCAGTGGGACCAGCTCTGGAAACACCATATATTTT.

This sequence joins TRBV5-6 and TRBJ1-6; D is possibly TRBD1 (5 bases). This CDR3 is built from 16 residues. V lost 2 bases and J 1 base, leaving 10 bases between the germline ends. CDR1 and CDR2 from the germline V gene are SGHDT and YYEEEE. In DNA, the CDR3 is TGTGCCAGCAGCTTTTATCGACAGTCCTATAATTCACCCCTCCACTTT. Protein: CASSFYRQSYNSPLHF. Together with reference TRBV5-6 and TRBJ1-6, the CDR3 gives the full variable domain: DAGVTQSPTHLIKTRGQQVTLRCSPKSGHDTVSWYQQALGQGPQFIFQYYEEEERQRGNFPDRFSGHQFPNYSSELNVNALLLGDSALYLCASSFYRQSYNSPLHFGNGTRLTVT.

This clone was seen a few times. This rearrangement joins TRBV28 to TRBJ2-2; 8 positions agree with TRBD1. CDR1 is MDHEN and CDR2 is SYDVKM in the germline V gene. The V segment lost 5 bases and the J segment 7 bases; nucleotides outside the gene matches: 6. The CDR3 contains 14 residues. CDR3 DNA: TGTGCCAGCAGTACCGGACAGGGCATCGGGGAGCTGTTTTTT. Amino acids: CASSTGQGIGELFF.

The chain employs TRBV6-6 and TRBJ2-1; a possible D gene is TRBD2 (5 bases). The CDR3 sequence is 16 residues long. Germline lookup yields CDR1 MNHNY and CDR2 SVGAGI (reference sequence). The ends were cut back, 2 bases at V and 5 bases at J, with 16 bases in the middle. CDR3 residues: CASSYPTGGFDNEQFF. CDR3 nucleotide sequence: TGTGCCAGCAGTTACCCCACCGGCGGGTTCGACAATGAGCAGTTCTTC.

The V gene is TRBV19, the J gene TRBJ2-2; D remains unclear. The germline V gene encodes CDR1 LNHDA and CDR2 SQIVND (reference sequence). The CDR3 is 15 amino acids. V shed 7 bases and J shed 0 bases, with 12 bases lying between them. CDR3 sequence reads: CASNSGSTNTGELFF. The CDR3 nucleotides read TGTGCCAGTAATTCTGGGTCCACGAACACCGGGGAGCTGTTTTTT.

V and J are TRBV5-1 and TRBJ2-1; 13 bases are a match to TRBD2. J was trimmed by 2 bases and V by 4 bases; bases with no gene match: 3. The length of the CDR3 is 16 residues. CDR1 and CDR2 from the germline V gene are SGHRS and YFSETQ. This CDR3 is CASSVGLAGAYNEQFF. The CDR3, as DNA: TGCGCCAGCAGCGTCGGACTAGCGGGGGCCTACAATGAGCAGTTCTTC.

This clone was detected once. This chain joins TRBV7-8 and TRBJ2-7; weak D call: TRBD1 (6 bases). This CDR3 has 15 amino acids. V shed 5 bases and J shed 4 bases, with 18 bases lying between them. The germline gives CDR1 SGHVS, CDR2 FQNEAQ. The CDR3 sequence: CASSGSGTPFYEQYF. The CDR3 coding sequence is TGTGCCAGCAGCGGATCCGGGACACCATTTTACGAGCAGTACTTC.